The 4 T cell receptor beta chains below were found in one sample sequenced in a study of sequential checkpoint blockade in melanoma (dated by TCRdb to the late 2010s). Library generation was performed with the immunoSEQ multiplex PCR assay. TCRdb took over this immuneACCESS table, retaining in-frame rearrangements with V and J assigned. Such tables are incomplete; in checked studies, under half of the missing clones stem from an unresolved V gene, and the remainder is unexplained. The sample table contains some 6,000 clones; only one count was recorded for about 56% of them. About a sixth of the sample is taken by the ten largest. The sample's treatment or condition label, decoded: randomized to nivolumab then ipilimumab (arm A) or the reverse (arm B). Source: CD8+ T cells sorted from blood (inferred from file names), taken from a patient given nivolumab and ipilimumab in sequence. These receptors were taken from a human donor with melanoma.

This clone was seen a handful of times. The chain's CDR3 is CASSPWAQADTQYF. In DNA form, the CDR3 reads TGTGCCAGCAGCCCTTGGGCCCAGGCAGATACGCAGTATTTT. The rearrangement joins TRBV11-2 to TRBJ2-3; D remains ambiguous. V lost 5 bases to trimming and J lost 4 bases, with 13 bases between them. The CDR3 covers 14 residues. The V gene's germline CDR1 is SGHAT and CDR2 FQNNGV.

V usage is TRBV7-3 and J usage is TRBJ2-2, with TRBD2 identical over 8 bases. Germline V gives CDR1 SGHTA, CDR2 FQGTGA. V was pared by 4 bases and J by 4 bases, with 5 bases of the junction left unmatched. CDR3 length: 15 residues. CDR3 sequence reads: CASSSLADGTGELFF. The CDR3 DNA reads TGTGCCAGCAGCTCACTAGCGGACGGCACCGGGGAGCTGTTTTTT.

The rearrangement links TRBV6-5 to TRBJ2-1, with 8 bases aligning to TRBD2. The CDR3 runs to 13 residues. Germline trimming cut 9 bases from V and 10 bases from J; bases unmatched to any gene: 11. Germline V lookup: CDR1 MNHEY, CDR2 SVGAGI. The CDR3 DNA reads TGTGCCAGGATCGGGACTAGGGCCCCGGAGCAGTTCTTC. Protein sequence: CARIGTRAPEQFF.

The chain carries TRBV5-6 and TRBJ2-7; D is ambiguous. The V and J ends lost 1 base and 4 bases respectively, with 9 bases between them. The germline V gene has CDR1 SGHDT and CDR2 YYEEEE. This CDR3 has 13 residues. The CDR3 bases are TGTGCCAGCAGCTTGCAGGTTACGTACGAGCAGTACTTC. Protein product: CASSLQVTYEQYF.